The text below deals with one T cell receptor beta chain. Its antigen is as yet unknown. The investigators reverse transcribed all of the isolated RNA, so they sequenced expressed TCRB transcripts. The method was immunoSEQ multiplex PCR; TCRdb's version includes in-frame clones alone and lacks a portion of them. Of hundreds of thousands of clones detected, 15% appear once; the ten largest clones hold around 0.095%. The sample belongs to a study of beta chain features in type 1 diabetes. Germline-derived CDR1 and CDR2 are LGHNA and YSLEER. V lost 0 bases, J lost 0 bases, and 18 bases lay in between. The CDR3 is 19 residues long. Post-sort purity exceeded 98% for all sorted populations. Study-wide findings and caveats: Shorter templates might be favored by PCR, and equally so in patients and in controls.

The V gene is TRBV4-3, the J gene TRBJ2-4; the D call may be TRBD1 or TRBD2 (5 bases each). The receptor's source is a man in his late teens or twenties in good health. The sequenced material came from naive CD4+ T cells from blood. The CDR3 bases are TGCGCCAGCAGCCAAGAGGGGGTCCGTTCAGGGCTAGCCAAAAACATTCAGTACTTC. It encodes CASSQEGVRSGLAKNIQYF.